This T cell receptor beta chain was retrieved from a study of blood T cell repertoires in COVID-19. Overall study: PBMCs, B-cell-depleted T cells, or T cells provided the cDNA or gDNA that made up the material.

The method was immunoSEQ multiplex PCR; TCRdb's version includes in-frame clones alone and lacks a portion of them. The table shows 300,000 to 400,000 clones, with 65% to 90% occurring only once. The CDR3 covers 13 residues. Trimming pared 0 bases from V and 6 bases from J, leaving 9 bases between. Germline values: CDR1 KGHSH, CDR2 LQKENI. What was sequenced was peripheral blood. The sequence came from a human donor in a cohort sampled during active COVID-19. J is TRBJ2-7 and V is TRBV18; D not resolved. DNA of the CDR3: TGTGCCAGCTCACCACCCGTTTCGGTCGAGCAGTACTTC. Its protein product is CASSPPVSVEQYF.